This T cell receptor beta chain was obtained from a study of identical twins. TCRdb reanalysed the 5' RACE reads using MiXCR and keeps one entry per CDR3 protein. The sample yields 1.5 million to 2 million distinct CDR3 sequences, around 29% seen once. In this sample, this clonotype turned up a few times. There are 13 residues in the CDR3. The V gene's germline CDR1 is WSHSY and CDR2 SAAADI. V lost 6 bases, J lost 1 base, and 9 bases lay in between. The chain links TRBV10-2 to TRBJ1-1; D not certain. The sequence came from a newborn girl in good health. What was sequenced was cord blood. CDR3 amino acids: CASRTATNTEAFF. DNA for the CDR3: TGCGCCAGCAGGACTGCAACGAACACTGAAGCTTTCTTT.